This is a list of T cell receptor beta chains from one sample in a study of T cells of healthy individuals. One entry per CDR3 protein, called by TCRdb with MiXCR from the 5' RACE reads. The sample yields over 40,000 distinct CDR3 sequences, about 4.2% seen once. Receptors were obtained from a human donor in good health. The CDR3 runs from the conserved cysteine through the conserved F or W. Each record gives: clone size, D gene, V gene, J gene, CDR3 DNA, CDR3 protein. D genes are given only for firm matches. The size entry is marked missing in some rows and otherwise reads once, few, many or a size class.

>many|TRBD1|TRBV15|TRBJ1-5
TGTGCCACCAGCCGAGGGACAGCCCAGCCCCAGCATTTT
CATSRGTAQPQHF
>few|TRBD2|TRBV6-6|TRBJ2-7
TGTGCCAGCAGATCCAGCGGGAGGGTTTACGAGCAGTACTTC
CASRSSGRVYEQYF
>many|NA|TRBV12-3/TRBV12-4|TRBJ2-1
TGTGCCAGCCAGGGAAATGAGCAGTTCTTC
CASQGNEQFF
>few|TRBD1|TRBV7-9|TRBJ2-7
TGTGCCAGCAGCTCTTGGGACAGGGGCGGGTACGAGCAGTACTTC
CASSSWDRGGYEQYF
>few|TRBD2|TRBV2|TRBJ2-3
TGTGCCAGCAGTGGGCCCAGCGGGGGGAACACAGATACGCAGTATTTT
CASSGPSGGNTDTQYF
>many|NA|TRBV6-2/TRBV6-3|TRBJ1-2
TGTGCCAGCAGGGAGACATTGGGCTATGGCTACACCTTC
CASRETLGYGYTF
>NA|TRBD1|TRBV7-8|TRBJ2-2
TGTGCCAGCAGCCCACAGGGGAAAAACACCGGGGAGCTGTTTTTT
CASSPQGKNTGELFF
>many|NA|TRBV7-3|TRBJ2-2
TGTGCCAGCAGCCGTCTAGCATCCACCGGGGAGCTGTTTTTT
CASSRLASTGELFF
>few|TRBD2|TRBV20-1|TRBJ2-3
TGCAGTGCTAGCGTCCGACTAGCGGGAGAAAGGGGTACGCAGTATTTT
CSASVRLAGERGTQYF
>many|NA|TRBV9|TRBJ1-6
TGTGCCAGCAGCGTATCTGGGGACCCTAATTCACCCCTCCACTTT
CASSVSGDPNSPLHF
>many|TRBD1|TRBV2|TRBJ1-1
TGTGCCAGCAGTCCCACGACAGGGAGTCGTACTGAAGCTTTCTTT
CASSPTTGSRTEAFF
>NA|NA|TRBV4-1|TRBJ1-3
TGCGCCAGCAGCCAAGAGCGCAGGCGACTTGGAAACACCATATATTTT
CASSQERRRLGNTIYF
>NA|TRBD2|TRBV11-2|TRBJ2-3
TGTGCCAGCAGCCCAAGCGGGAGTAGCGATACGCAGTATTTT
CASSPSGSSDTQYF
>many|TRBD2|TRBV5-1|TRBJ2-1
TGCGCCAGCAGCTTAGGGACTAGCGGGGGGGAGCAGTTCTTC
CASSLGTSGGEQFF
>many|TRBD1|TRBV3-1|TRBJ2-4
TGTGCCAGCAGCCAAGGAAAGTCAGGGGGCGCGGACATTCAGTACTTC
CASSQGKSGGADIQYF
>NA|NA|TRBV12-3/TRBV12-4|TRBJ1-2
TGTGCCAGCAGTTACGGAAAGGACTATAACTATGGCTACACCTTC
CASSYGKDYNYGYTF
>many|NA|TRBV7-8|TRBJ2-3
TGTGCCAGCAGCTTAGCGTCGGGGCAAGATAGCACAGATACGCAGTATTTT
CASSLASGQDSTDTQYF
>many|TRBD2|TRBV7-2|TRBJ2-1
TGTGCCAGCAGCTCGTACTACGGGACTAGCGGGGGGGCCGCGCAGTTCTTC
CASSSYYGTSGGAAQFF
>many|TRBD1|TRBV7-9|TRBJ1-1
TGTGCCAGCAGCTTACCGCGGACAGGGAACACTGAAGCTTTCTTT
CASSLPRTGNTEAFF
>NA|NA|TRBV25-1|TRBJ2-2
TGTGCCAGCAGGGCCCCTATTCGAAACACCGGGGAGCTGTTTTTT
CASRAPIRNTGELFF
>many|NA|TRBV18|TRBJ2-3
TGTGCCAGCTCACGCGACAGTGCGACAGATACGCAGTATTTT
CASSRDSATDTQYF
>NA|NA|TRBV5-4|TRBJ2-1
TGTGCCAGCAGCCAGGGTAACGCCTACAATGAGCAGTTCTTC
CASSQGNAYNEQFF
>NA|TRBD1|TRBV6-4|TRBJ1-5
TGTGCCAGCGCTACCGACAGGGACCAGCCCCAGCATTTT
CASATDRDQPQHF
>many|NA|TRBV29-1|TRBJ2-1
TGCAGCGCGGGGAGTTTCAATGAGCAGTTCTTC
CSAGSFNEQFF
>many|NA|TRBV6-4|TRBJ2-3
TGTGCCAGCAGTGACTCGGACACAGATACGCAGTATTTT
CASSDSDTDTQYF
>few|NA|TRBV5-6|TRBJ2-7
TGTGCCAGCAGGACTGACGGGTACGAGCAGTACTTC
CASRTDGYEQYF
>few|TRBD2|TRBV5-1|TRBJ2-1
TGCGCCAGCAGCGCCGAACCGGGACTAGCGGGAGGGGAGCAGTTCTTC
CASSAEPGLAGGEQFF
>many|TRBD2|TRBV2|TRBJ2-1
TGTGCCAGCAGTGAAGAGACTAGCGGGAGCTCTAATGAGCAGTTCTTC
CASSEETSGSSNEQFF
>many|NA|TRBV5-5|TRBJ1-1
TGTGCCAGCAGCTTTCCCGCTTCCGGGGATGAAGCTTTCTTT
CASSFPASGDEAFF
>many|TRBD1|TRBV7-9|TRBJ1-1
TGTGCCAGCAGGGAGACAGGGTACACTGAAGCTTTCTTT
CASRETGYTEAFF
>few|NA|TRBV15|TRBJ1-5
TGTGCCACCAGCAGAGATGGTACAGGAGGGCGAGGTCAGCCCCAGCATTTT
CATSRDGTGGRGQPQHF
>few|NA|TRBV12-3/TRBV12-4|TRBJ1-2
TGTGCCAGCAGTCCGGGGGTTCTAGGGGGCTACACCTTC
CASSPGVLGGYTF
>many|NA|TRBV6-5|TRBJ1-2
TGTGCCAGCAGTTACGGGGCAGGCACTAACTATGGCTACACCTTC
CASSYGAGTNYGYTF
>NA|NA|TRBV6-1|TRBJ2-7
TGTGCCAGCAGCCAGGGTTGGACTGGCTACGAGCAGTACTTC
CASSQGWTGYEQYF
>many|TRBD1|TRBV7-9|TRBJ1-1
TGTGCCAGCAGCTTACCGGGGACAGGGCTGTCCGAAGCTTTCTTT
CASSLPGTGLSEAFF
>many|TRBD2|TRBV14|TRBJ2-1
TGTGCCAGCAGCCAAATTCCACTAGCGGGATTGAGGTTCTTC
CASSQIPLAGLRFF
>few|NA|TRBV12-3/TRBV12-4|TRBJ2-5
TGTGCCAGCAGCTTCCGAGGGGGAAAAGAGACCCAGTACTTC
CASSFRGGKETQYF
>few|TRBD1|TRBV18|TRBJ1-5
TGTGCCAGCTCACCGGACAGGGGATATCAGCCCCAGCATTTT
CASSPDRGYQPQHF
>NA|NA|TRBV5-1|TRBJ1-6
TGCGCCAGCAGCTTGAGGGGAGGGATTTCCTATAATTCACCCCTCCACTTT
CASSLRGGISYNSPLHF
>many|TRBD2|TRBV20-1|TRBJ2-1
TGCAGTCCGCGACTAGCGGGCAACAATGAGCAGTTCTTC
CSPRLAGNNEQFF
>many|NA|TRBV29-1|TRBJ2-5
TGCAGCGTTGAAGATCCTAGGGCAGCTCGCGAGACCCAGTACTTC
CSVEDPRAARETQYF
>many|TRBD1|TRBV30|TRBJ1-2
TGTGCCTGGAGTCCTGGACAGGGAGTACCTTATGGCTACACCTTC
CAWSPGQGVPYGYTF
>many|NA|TRBV20-1|TRBJ1-2
TGCAGTGCTAGAGACAACCCTGGGGGGGTTAACTATGGCTACACCTTC
CSARDNPGGVNYGYTF
>NA|NA|TRBV18|TRBJ2-3
TGTGCCAGCTCACAAGACGGAAAAGACACAGATACGCAGTATTTT
CASSQDGKDTDTQYF
>many|NA|TRBV5-1|TRBJ1-5
TGCGCCAGCAGCTTGGCCGCGGTAATAGAGGATCAGCCCCAGCATTTT
CASSLAAVIEDQPQHF
>NA|NA|TRBV20-1|TRBJ2-5
TGCAGTGCTAGAGATTGGGGGACAAGGACGACCCAGTACTTC
CSARDWGTRTTQYF
>NA|TRBD1|TRBV7-9|TRBJ2-3
TGTGCCAGCAGCCCAACCCGGGACAGAGCCACGACCACAGATACGCAGTATTTT
CASSPTRDRATTTDTQYF
>many|NA|TRBV29-1|TRBJ2-7
TGCAGCGCTACGGACGGATCCTACGAGCAGTACTTC
CSATDGSYEQYF
>many|NA|TRBV12-3/TRBV12-4|TRBJ1-5
TGTGCCAGCAGTCCCTCGGACGGCAATCAGCCCCAGCATTTT
CASSPSDGNQPQHF
>NA|NA|TRBV7-2|TRBJ2-3
TGTGCCAGCAGCTTAGGTCGCTACCTTAGCACAGATACGCAGTATTTT
CASSLGRYLSTDTQYF
>many|NA|TRBV12-3/TRBV12-4|TRBJ2-1
TGTGCCAGCAGCTTCCTCGACGGAGAGGAGCAGTTCTTC
CASSFLDGEEQFF
>few|TRBD1|TRBV10-3|TRBJ2-5
TGTGCCATCAGTGAAACCGGGACAGACGAGACCCAGTACTTC
CAISETGTDETQYF
>many|NA|TRBV30|TRBJ2-7
TGTGCCTGGGGGGACGGCTACGAGCAGTACTTC
CAWGDGYEQYF
>many|TRBD1|TRBV12-3/TRBV12-4|TRBJ1-2
TGTGCCAGCAGTCAACAGGGGGTACTTGGTCGTGGCTACACCTTC
CASSQQGVLGRGYTF
>many|TRBD2|TRBV9|TRBJ2-3
TGTGCCAGCAGCTCCGGGAGGGGTGGAGATACGCAGTATTTT
CASSSGRGGDTQYF
>many|TRBD2|TRBV13|TRBJ2-7
TGTGCCAGCAGCTTACGTCCTAGCGGGGGGAGCTCCTACGAGCAGTACTTC
CASSLRPSGGSSYEQYF